Following are 3 T cell receptor beta chains from one sample sequenced in a study of T cell responses to AZD1222 COVID-19 vaccine (dated by TCRdb to the early 2020s). Receptors were amplified or captured by the immunoSEQ multiplex PCR assay. TCRdb re-hosts the immuneACCESS table, in-frame sequences only. Its copies lack some clones; in the studies checked, an unresolved V gene accounts for under half of them, and the cause for the rest is not known. Present in this sample are approximately 110,000 clones, 88% of which were seen just once. The leading ten clones occupy under 3% of the sample. In light of the paper, this sample's time point label describes: baseline before first vaccination. The input for sequencing was peripheral blood, taken on day 0 of AZD1222 vaccination. The origin of the receptors is an adult in good health.

The genes are TRBV19 and TRBJ1-4, with 7 bases fitting TRBD1. The V gene's germline CDR1 is LNHDA and CDR2 SQIVND (reference sequence). V shed 2 bases, J shed 4 bases, and the junction held 7 bases outside the gene matches. CDR3 length: 16 residues. CDR3 amino acids: CASSIKPGQNNEKLFF. In DNA form, the CDR3 reads TGTGCCAGTAGTATAAAGCCGGGACAGAATAATGAAAAACTGTTTTTT.

The rearrangement joins TRBV28 to TRBJ2-7; TRBD1 agrees at 8 bases. Trimming cost V 2 bases and J 6 bases; bases outside gene matches: 15. CDR1 MDHEN and CDR2 SYDVKM come from the germline V gene. This CDR3 spans 17 amino acids. CDR3 DNA: TGTGCCAGCAGTTTACTGACAGGGGCTACAAAATGGGGCGAGCAGTACTTC. Its translation: CASSLLTGATKWGEQYF.

The rearrangement links TRBV25-1 to TRBJ2-7; 10 bases are shared with TRBD2. In germline, CDR1 is MGHDK, CDR2 SYGVNS. Losses at the gene ends were 5 bases for V and 6 bases for J; bases not matched to a gene: 7. The CDR3 has 14 amino acids. CDR3 in amino acids: CASSKREGPLEQYF. For the CDR3, the DNA is TGTGCCAGCAGTAAGCGGGAGGGCCCCCTCGAGCAGTACTTC.